Following are 22 T cell receptor beta chains from one sample sequenced in a study of regulatory T cells in long-lasting Graves disease. HTBI primers from iRepertoire and Arm-PCR of CDR3 regions yielded the TCR beta libraries. Via MiXCR, TCRdb re-called the multiplex PCR reads, giving one row per CDR3 protein. The data show approximately 360,000 distinct CDR3 sequences, roughly 24% seen once. The time point was: persistent/refractory GD, antithyroid drugs over 5 years with positive TRAb. PBMCs were the source of the RNA used for TCR sequencing. Sequenced here: peripheral blood mononuclear cells (PBMCs), sampled when the disease was refractory, from a patient treated with antithyroid drugs. The receptors were sampled from a woman aged 35 to 49 with Graves disease.

This clonotype has ten or more counts. V is TRBV10-1 and J is TRBJ1-5; D is uncertain. The CDR3 runs 13 residues. Germline V gene lookup returns CDR1 WNHNN and CDR2 SYGVQD (reference sequence). The ends were cut back, 8 bases at V and 0 bases at J, with 8 bases in the middle. CDR3 nucleotide sequence: TGCGCCAGCGCCCGGGATAGCAATCAGCCCCAGCATTTT. Residues: CASARDSNQPQHF.

This clonotype was picked up a small number of times. The chain combines TRBV5-6 with TRBJ2-1; 7 bases align to TRBD1. Germline V lookup: CDR1 SGHDT, CDR2 YYEEEE. This CDR3 comprises 16 residues. V trimming: 1 base; J trimming: 8 bases; junction bases outside the gene matches: 12. The CDR3 DNA follows: TGTGCCAGCAGCTTGCTACTGAGGACAGGTAGGGATGAGCAGTTCTTC. Translating gives CASSLLLRTGRDEQFF.

To note about this clonotype: A much larger clonotype is one base distant, so this may be a read error. This sequence joins TRBV5-1 and TRBJ1-4, with D unresolved. Germline V lookup: CDR1 SGHRS, CDR2 YFSETQ. Trimming pared 3 bases from V and 7 bases from J, leaving 13 bases between. This CDR3 comprises 14 residues. CDR3 in amino acids: CASSSVGLREKLFF. The CDR3 DNA is TGCGCCAGCAGCTCCGTAGGCCTGCGTGAAAAACTGTTTTTT.

In its sample, this clonotype was seen many times. This rearrangement joins TRBV6-1 to TRBJ1-5, with TRBD1 matching 9 bases. With 7 bases clipped from V and 0 bases from J, the junction kept 7 bases outside the gene matches. CDR1 MNHNS and CDR2 SASEGT come from the germline V gene. The CDR3 length is 16 residues. The CDR3 nucleotides read TGTGCCAGCACTGGGACAGGGAGGTATAGCAATCAGCCCCAGCATTTT. Translated: CASTGTGRYSNQPQHF.

This clonotype appeared many times. This rearrangement joins TRBV20-1 to TRBJ2-5, with D possibly matching TRBD1 (5 bases). CDR3 length: 14 amino acids. The germline V gene encodes CDR1 DFQATT and CDR2 SNEGSKA (reference sequence). V was clipped by 4 bases and J by 4 bases, with 16 bases between them. As DNA, the CDR3 is TGCAGTGCTACCAGATTACAGGAGCGAGAGACCCAGTACTTC. Translating gives CSATRLQERETQYF.

A word on this clonotype: This may arise from a read error, as a much more abundant clone is one base away. The chain recombines TRBV2 with TRBJ2-7; 9 bases are a match to TRBD2. This CDR3 is built from 15 residues. Germline V gene data show CDR1 as SNHLY and CDR2 as FYNNEI. CDR3 nucleotides: TGTGCCAGGGGGAGGCGGGAGGGTCTCTCCCACGAGCAGTACTTC. Translated, it gives CARGRREGLSHEQYF. Filled out from reference TRBV2 and TRBJ2-7, the complete variable domain reads EPEVTQTPSHQVTQMGQEVILRCVPISNHLYFYWYRQILGQKVEFLVSFYNNEISEKSEIFDDQFSVERPDGSNFTLKIRSTKLEDSAMYFCARGRREGLSHEQYFGPGTRLTVT.

V usage is TRBV19 and J usage is TRBJ1-5; TRBD1 aligns across 7 bases. Germline CDR1 reads LNHDA; CDR2 reads SQIVND (reference sequence). V shed 4 bases and J 0 bases; nucleotides not matched to a gene: 6. CDR3 size: 16 residues. The CDR3 spells CASSRGTAYSNQPQHF. CDR3 coding DNA: TGTGCCAGTAGTAGGGGGACAGCTTATAGCAATCAGCCCCAGCATTTT. Full variable domain (remainder filled in from reference TRBV19 and TRBJ1-5): DGGITQSPKYLFRKEGQNVTLSCEQNLNHDAMYWYRQDPGQGLRLIYYSQIVNDFQKGDIAEGYSVSREKKESFPLTVTSAQKNPTAFYLCASSRGTAYSNQPQHFGDGTRLSIL.

This clonotype was seen only once. Given a far larger clone just one base away, this is likely a sequencing read error. The rearrangement joins TRBV7-9 to TRBJ2-7; 10 bases fit TRBD1. Germline V lookup: CDR1 SEHNR, CDR2 FQNEAQ (reference sequence). V shed 6 bases and J 5 bases; nucleotides not matched to a gene: 10. The CDR3 extends over 15 amino acids. The CDR3 DNA is TGTGCCAGCAGTTCCTCCGCCGGGACAGGGGACGAGCAGTACTTC. Residues: CASSSSAGTGDEQYF.

In its sample, this clonotype was seen many times. Here the CDR3 reads CASVNGEGEKLFF. Written as DNA, the CDR3 is TGTGCCAGCGTAAACGGAGAAGGGGAAAAACTGTTTTTT. V gene TRBV2 combines with J gene TRBJ1-4; D not resolved. The germline V gene encodes CDR1 SNHLY and CDR2 FYNNEI. This CDR3 comprises 13 residues. Trimming took off 8 bases at V and 8 bases at J, with 15 bases between the two ends.

This clonotype showed up many times. The chain employs TRBV12-3 or TRBV12-4 and TRBJ2-2, with D possibly matching TRBD2 (7 bases). CDR3 length equals 14 residues. Trimming removed 5 bases from V and 9 bases from J, with 16 bases in between. CDR3 in DNA: TGTGCCAGCAGTGTAGGGGGGGCCAAACGGGAGCTGTTTTTT. It is translated as CASSVGGAKRELFF.

The table lists this clonotype with many counts. The chain has TRBV12-3 or TRBV12-4 and TRBJ1-6; D perhaps matches TRBD1 (5 bases). The V and J ends lost 1 base and 10 bases respectively, with 11 bases between them. The CDR3 contains 14 residues. The CDR3 here is CASSLGDWSSPLHF. The CDR3 DNA reads as TGTGCCAGCAGTTTAGGGGACTGGTCATCACCCCTCCACTTT.

The sample holds many counts of this clonotype. The V call is TRBV15, the J call TRBJ2-5; 11 bases align to TRBD2. The CDR3 loop spans 14 amino acids. Losses at the gene ends were 5 bases for V and 4 bases for J; bases not matched to a gene: 3. Germline CDR1 is LNHNV and CDR2 is YYDKDF (reference sequence). The CDR3, as DNA: TGTGCCACCAGCGTGGGACTAGCGGCAGAGACCCAGTACTTC. It encodes CATSVGLAAETQYF.

This clonotype was seen only a few times. This chain connects TRBV7-2 to TRBJ2-1, with D unresolved. The germline V gene has CDR1 SGHTA and CDR2 FQGNSA. V was trimmed by 5 bases and J by 13 bases, leaving 12 bases between them. The CDR3 totals 11 residues. In nucleotides, the CDR3 is TGTGCCAGCAGCCCACAAAGGTCACAGTTCTTC. Amino acids: CASSPQRSQFF. The full variable domain, completed using reference TRBV7-2 and TRBJ2-1, is GAGVSQSPSNKVTEKGKDVELRCDPISGHTALYWYRQSLGQGLEFLIYFQGNSAPDKSGLPSDRFSAERTGGSVSTLTIQRTQQEDSAVYLCASSPQRSQFFGPGTRLTVL.

The rearrangement links TRBV29-1 to TRBJ1-3; 7 bases are a match to TRBD1. The germline V gene has CDR1 SQVTM and CDR2 ANQGSEA. This CDR3 comprises 14 residues. The V gene end was trimmed by 4 bases and the J gene end by 2 bases; junction bases not matched to a gene: 5. DNA for the CDR3: TGCAGCGTTGCGGGACAGCTACCTGGAAACACCATATATTTT. Its translation is CSVAGQLPGNTIYF. Together with reference TRBV29-1 and TRBJ1-3, the CDR3 gives the full variable domain: SAVISQKPSRDICQRGTSLTIQCQVDSQVTMMFWYRQQPGQSLTLIATANQGSEATYESGFVIDKFPISRPNLTFSTLTVSNMSPEDSSIYLCSVAGQLPGNTIYFGEGSWLTVV.

At least ten counts were recorded for this clonotype. This chain joins TRBV28 and TRBJ2-4; TRBD2 might be the D (7 bases). The CDR3 length is 16 residues. Trimming cost V 3 bases and J 1 base, with 13 bases left between them. Looked up from germline, CDR1 is MDHEN and CDR2 is SYDVKM. The CDR3 nucleotides are TGTGCCAGCAGTTTGAGGGGGAGGGCGGCCAAAAACATTCAGTACTTC. Its protein product is CASSLRGRAAKNIQYF. The full variable domain, completed using reference TRBV28 and TRBJ2-4, is DVKVTQSSRYLVKRTGEKVFLECVQDMDHENMFWYRQDPGLGLRLIYFSYDVKMKEKGDIPEGYSVSREKKERFSLILESASTNQTSMYLCASSLRGRAAKNIQYFGAGTRLSVL.

This clonotype was seen ten or more times. V is TRBV7-2 and J is TRBJ2-7; D gene unclear. The CDR3 is 13 amino acids. The germline V gene encodes CDR1 SGHTA and CDR2 FQGNSA. V lost 5 bases to trimming and J lost 6 bases, with 14 bases between them. In nucleotides, the CDR3 is TGTGCCAGCAGCCCCCTTGGAGTGCGCGAGCAGTACTTC. Translation gives CASSPLGVREQYF.

V and J are TRBV4-1 and TRBJ1-1; 9 bases agree with TRBD1. After removal of 0 bases from V and 4 bases from J, the junction contained 12 bases not matched to a gene. This CDR3 is 18 amino acids long. In germline, CDR1 is MGHRA, CDR2 YSYEKL. The DNA of the CDR3 is TGCGCCAGCAGCCAAGATGGGGGGACAGGGTCTTTGGGCACTGAAGCTTTCTTT. Translated, it gives CASSQDGGTGSLGTEAFF.

At least ten counts were recorded for this clonotype. This chain joins TRBV28 and TRBJ1-5, with D possibly matching TRBD1 (5 bases). CDR1 and CDR2 (germline): MDHEN, SYDVKM. Trimming left V 4 bases short and J 2 bases short, with 12 bases between. The CDR3 totals 15 residues. This CDR3 is CASSSIGEGNQPQHF. CDR3 nucleotides: TGTGCCAGCAGTTCCATAGGGGAAGGCAATCAGCCCCAGCATTTT.

At least ten counts were recorded for this clonotype. This chain connects TRBV11-2 to TRBJ2-7, with a weak D call TRBD1 (5 bases). Germline CDR1 is SGHAT and CDR2 is FQNNGV. The CDR3 contains 14 residues. Trimming pared 4 bases from V and 3 bases from J, leaving 13 bases between. CDR3: CASSSPQDFYEQYF. DNA of the CDR3: TGTGCCAGCAGCTCCCCACAGGATTTCTACGAGCAGTACTTC.

This clonotype was found many times. The CDR3: CASSPGHLYGYTF. CDR3 bases: TGTGCCAGCAGTCCGGGACACCTCTATGGCTACACCTTC. The genes are TRBV2 and TRBJ1-2; perhaps TRBD1 as D (6 bases). The V gene lost 5 bases and the J gene lost 4 bases, with 11 bases spanning the gap. CDR1 is SNHLY and CDR2 is FYNNEI in the germline V gene. The CDR3 runs to 13 residues.

This clonotype came up many times. The V gene is TRBV6-2 or TRBV6-3, the J gene TRBJ2-6; 12 bases match TRBD1. CDR3 length equals 20 residues. V lost 0 bases, J lost 0 bases, and 6 bases stayed unmatched. CDR1 and CDR2 (germline): MNHEY, SVGEGT. CDR3 in amino acids: CASSYSGTGGPYSGANVLTF. In DNA, the CDR3 is TGTGCCAGCAGTTACTCTGGGACAGGGGGCCCCTACTCTGGGGCCAACGTCCTGACTTTC.

V gene TRBV20-1 combines with J gene TRBJ1-1, with D possibly TRBD1 on 5 matching bases. The CDR3 contains 13 residues. Germline lookup yields CDR1 DFQATT and CDR2 SNEGSKA (reference sequence). Trimming stripped 3 bases from V and 5 bases from J, with 13 bases between. The chain's CDR3 is CSARGRRSTEAFF. The DNA of the CDR3 is TGCAGTGCTAGGGGACGGCGGAGTACTGAAGCTTTCTTT.